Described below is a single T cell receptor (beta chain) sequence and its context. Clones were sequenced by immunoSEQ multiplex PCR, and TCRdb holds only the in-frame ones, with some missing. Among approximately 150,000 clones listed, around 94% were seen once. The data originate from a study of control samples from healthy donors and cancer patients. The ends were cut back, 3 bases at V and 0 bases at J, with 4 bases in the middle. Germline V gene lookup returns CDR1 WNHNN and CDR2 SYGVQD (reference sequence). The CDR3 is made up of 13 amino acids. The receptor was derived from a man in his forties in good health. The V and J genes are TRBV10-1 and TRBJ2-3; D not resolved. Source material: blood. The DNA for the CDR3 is TGCGCCAGCAGTGATCATAGCACAGATACGCAGTATTTT. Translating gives CASSDHSTDTQYF.